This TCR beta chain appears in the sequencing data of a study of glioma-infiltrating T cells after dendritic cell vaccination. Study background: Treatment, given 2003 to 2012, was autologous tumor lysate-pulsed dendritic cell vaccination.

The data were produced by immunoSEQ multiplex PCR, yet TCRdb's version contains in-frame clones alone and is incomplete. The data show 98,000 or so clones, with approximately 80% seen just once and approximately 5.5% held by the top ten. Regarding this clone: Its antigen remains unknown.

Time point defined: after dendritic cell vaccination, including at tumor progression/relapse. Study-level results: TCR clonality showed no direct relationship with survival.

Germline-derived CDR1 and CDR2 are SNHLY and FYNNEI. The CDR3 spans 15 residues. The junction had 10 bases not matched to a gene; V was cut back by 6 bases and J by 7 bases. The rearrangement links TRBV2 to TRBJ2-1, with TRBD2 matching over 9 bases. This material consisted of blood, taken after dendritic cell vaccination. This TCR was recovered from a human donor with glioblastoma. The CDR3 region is CASRLPGLAGNEQFF. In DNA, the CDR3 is TGTGCCAGCAGATTACCGGGACTAGCAGGAAATGAGCAGTTCTTC.